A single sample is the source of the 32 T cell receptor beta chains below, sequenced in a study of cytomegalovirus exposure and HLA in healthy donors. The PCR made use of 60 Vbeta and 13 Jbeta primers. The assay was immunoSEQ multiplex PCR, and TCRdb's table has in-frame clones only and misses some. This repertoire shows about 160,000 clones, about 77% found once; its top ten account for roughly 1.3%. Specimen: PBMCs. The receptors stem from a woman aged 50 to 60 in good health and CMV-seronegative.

This CDR3 is CASSSGDRTDTQYF. Here the CDR3 DNA reads TGTGCCAGCAGCTCGGGGGACCGCACAGATACGCAGTATTTT. The chain couples TRBV5-4 to TRBJ2-3; perhaps TRBD2 as D (6 bases). Per the germline V gene, CDR1 is SGHNT and CDR2 is YYREEE (reference sequence). The CDR3 sequence is 14 residues long. Trimming removed 3 bases from V and 1 base from J, with 9 bases in between. Full variable domain (missing parts from reference TRBV5-4 and TRBJ2-3): ETGVTQSPTHLIKTRGQQVTLRCSSQSGHNTVSWYQQALGQGPQFIFQYYREEENGRGNFPPRFSGLQFPNYSSELNVNALELDDSALYLCASSSGDRTDTQYFGPGTRLTVL.

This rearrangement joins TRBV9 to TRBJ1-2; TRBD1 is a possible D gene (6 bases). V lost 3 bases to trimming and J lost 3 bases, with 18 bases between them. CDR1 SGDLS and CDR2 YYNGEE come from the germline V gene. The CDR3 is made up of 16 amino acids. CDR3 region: CASSANQQGLYYGYTF. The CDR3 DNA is TGTGCCAGCAGCGCCAATCAACAGGGTCTGTACTATGGCTACACCTTC.

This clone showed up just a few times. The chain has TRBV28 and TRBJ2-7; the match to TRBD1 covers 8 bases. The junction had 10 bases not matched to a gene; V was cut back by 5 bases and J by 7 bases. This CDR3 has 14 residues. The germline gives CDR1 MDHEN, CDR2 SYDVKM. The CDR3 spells CASSPQGAIGEQYF. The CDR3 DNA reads TGTGCCAGCAGTCCTCAGGGGGCAATAGGAGAGCAGTACTTC.

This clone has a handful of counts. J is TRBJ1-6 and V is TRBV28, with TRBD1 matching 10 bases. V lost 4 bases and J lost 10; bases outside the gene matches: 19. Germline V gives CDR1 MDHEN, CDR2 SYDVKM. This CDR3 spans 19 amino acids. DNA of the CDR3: TGTGCCAGCAGTTCAAAACCGTCGACAGGGGGCAATGTTTGGTCACCCCTCCACTTT. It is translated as CASSSKPSTGGNVWSPLHF.

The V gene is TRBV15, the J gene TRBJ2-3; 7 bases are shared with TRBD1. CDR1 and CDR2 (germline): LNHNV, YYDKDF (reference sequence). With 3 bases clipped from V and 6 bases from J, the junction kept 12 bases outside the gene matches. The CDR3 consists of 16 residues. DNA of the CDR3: TGTGCCACCAGCAGTGGACAGGTTATGGGCAAGGATACGCAGTATTTT. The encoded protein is CATSSGQVMGKDTQYF. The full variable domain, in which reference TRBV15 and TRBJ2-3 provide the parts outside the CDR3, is DAMVIQNPRYQVTQFGKPVTLSCSQTLNHNVMYWYQQKSSQAPKLLFHYYDKDFNNEADTPDNFQSRRPNTSFCFLDIRSPGLGDTAMYLCATSSGQVMGKDTQYFGPGTRLTVL.

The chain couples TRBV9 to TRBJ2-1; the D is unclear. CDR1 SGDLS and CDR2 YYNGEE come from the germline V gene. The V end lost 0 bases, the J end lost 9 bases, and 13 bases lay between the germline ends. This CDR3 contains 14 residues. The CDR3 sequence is CASSVVPDSPEQFF. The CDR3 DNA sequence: TGTGCCAGCAGCGTAGTTCCCGACTCTCCTGAGCAGTTCTTC.

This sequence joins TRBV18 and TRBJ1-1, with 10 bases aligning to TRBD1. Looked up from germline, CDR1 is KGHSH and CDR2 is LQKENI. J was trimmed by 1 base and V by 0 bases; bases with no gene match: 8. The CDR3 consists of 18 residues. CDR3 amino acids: CASSPPLGTGVGNTEAFF. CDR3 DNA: TGTGCCAGCTCACCACCGCTGGGGACAGGGGTTGGGAACACTGAAGCTTTCTTT.

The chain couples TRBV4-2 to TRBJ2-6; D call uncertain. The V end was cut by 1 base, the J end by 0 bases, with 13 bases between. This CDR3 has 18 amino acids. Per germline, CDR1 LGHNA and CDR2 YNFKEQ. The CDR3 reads CASSQVESSPSGANVLTF. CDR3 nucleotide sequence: TGTGCCAGCAGCCAAGTAGAAAGCTCCCCCTCTGGGGCCAACGTCCTGACTTTC.

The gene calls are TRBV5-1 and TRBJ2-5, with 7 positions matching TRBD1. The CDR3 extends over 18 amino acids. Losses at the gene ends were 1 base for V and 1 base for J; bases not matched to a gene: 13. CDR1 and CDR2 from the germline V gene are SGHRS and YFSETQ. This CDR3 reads CASSLSVLGGGPQETQYF. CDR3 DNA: TGCGCCAGCAGCTTGTCGGTTTTAGGGGGCGGCCCCCAAGAGACCCAGTACTTC.

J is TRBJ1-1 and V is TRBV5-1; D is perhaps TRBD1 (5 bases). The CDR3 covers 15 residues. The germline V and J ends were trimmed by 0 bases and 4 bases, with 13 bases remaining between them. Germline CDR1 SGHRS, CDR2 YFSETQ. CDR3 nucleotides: TGCGCCAGCAGCTTGGATGGGGGGAAGGGCACTGAAGCTTTCTTT. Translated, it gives CASSLDGGKGTEAFF.

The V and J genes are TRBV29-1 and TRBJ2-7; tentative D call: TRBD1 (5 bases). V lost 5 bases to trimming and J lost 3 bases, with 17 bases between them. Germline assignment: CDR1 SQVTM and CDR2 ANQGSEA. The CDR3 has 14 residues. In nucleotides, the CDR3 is TGCAGCGTTCCCGGGCAGGGAAACGACTACGAGCAGTACTTC. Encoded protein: CSVPGQGNDYEQYF.

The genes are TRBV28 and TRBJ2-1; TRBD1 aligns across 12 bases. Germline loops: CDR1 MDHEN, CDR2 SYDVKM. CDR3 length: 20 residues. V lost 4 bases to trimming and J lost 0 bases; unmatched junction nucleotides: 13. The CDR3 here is CASSSAGTGGRTGSYNEQFF. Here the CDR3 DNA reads TGTGCCAGCAGTTCCGCCGGGACAGGGGGCAGAACTGGCTCCTACAATGAGCAGTTCTTC.

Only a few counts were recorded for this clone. CDR3 amino acids: CASRGDTEAFF. The CDR3 DNA follows: TGTGCCAGTAGAGGGGACACTGAAGCTTTCTTT. The chain links TRBV19 to TRBJ1-1, with D tentatively TRBD1 (5 bases). There are 11 residues in the CDR3. V lost 6 bases and J 3 bases, leaving 5 bases between the germline ends. Germline CDR1 is LNHDA and CDR2 is SQIVND (reference sequence).

The CDR3 sequence: CASSQEATRTVNTEAFF. The CDR3 DNA reads TGCGCCAGCAGCCAAGAGGCAACCAGGACAGTGAACACTGAAGCTTTCTTT. The chain is built from TRBV4-1 and TRBJ1-1, with D possibly being TRBD1 (6 bases). The CDR3 runs to 17 residues. Germline assignment: CDR1 MGHRA and CDR2 YSYEKL. Trimming took off 0 bases at V and 0 bases at J, with 14 bases between the two ends.

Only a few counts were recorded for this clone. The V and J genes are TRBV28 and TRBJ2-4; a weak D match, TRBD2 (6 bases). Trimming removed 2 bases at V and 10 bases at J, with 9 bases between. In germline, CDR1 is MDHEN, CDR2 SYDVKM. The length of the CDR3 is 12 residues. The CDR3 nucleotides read TGTGCCAGCAGTTTACCCCGGGGGATTCAGTACTTC. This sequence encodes CASSLPRGIQYF.

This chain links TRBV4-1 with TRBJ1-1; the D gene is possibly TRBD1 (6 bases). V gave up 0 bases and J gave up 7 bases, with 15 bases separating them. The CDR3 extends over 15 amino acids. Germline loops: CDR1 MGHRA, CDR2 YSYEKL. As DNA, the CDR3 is TGCGCCAGCAGCCAAGATACAGGGTTCTCCAGTGAAGCTTTCTTT. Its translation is CASSQDTGFSSEAFF.

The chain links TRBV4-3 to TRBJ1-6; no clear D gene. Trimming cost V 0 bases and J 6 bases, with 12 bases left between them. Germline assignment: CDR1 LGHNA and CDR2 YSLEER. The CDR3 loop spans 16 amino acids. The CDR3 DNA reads TGCGCCAGCAGCCAAGATTATAGTACAGTTAATTCACCCCTCCACTTT. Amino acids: CASSQDYSTVNSPLHF.

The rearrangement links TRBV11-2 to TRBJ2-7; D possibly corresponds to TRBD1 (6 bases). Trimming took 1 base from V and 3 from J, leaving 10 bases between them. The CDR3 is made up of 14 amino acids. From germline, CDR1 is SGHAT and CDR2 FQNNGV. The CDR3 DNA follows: TGTGCCAGCAGCTTAGGCAGAGGGGGCTACGAGCAGTACTTC. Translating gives CASSLGRGGYEQYF.

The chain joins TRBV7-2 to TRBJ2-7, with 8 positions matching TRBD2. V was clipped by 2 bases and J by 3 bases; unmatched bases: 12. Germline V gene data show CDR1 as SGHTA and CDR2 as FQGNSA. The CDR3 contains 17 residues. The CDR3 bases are TGTGCCAGCAGCTTAAGAGCGGGAGTTAGTTTGGGCTACGAGCAGTACTTC. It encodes CASSLRAGVSLGYEQYF. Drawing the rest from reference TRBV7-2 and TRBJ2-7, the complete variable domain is GAGVSQSPSNKVTEKGKDVELRCDPISGHTALYWYRQSLGQGLEFLIYFQGNSAPDKSGLPSDRFSAERTGGSVSTLTIQRTQQEDSAVYLCASSLRAGVSLGYEQYFGPGTRLTVT.

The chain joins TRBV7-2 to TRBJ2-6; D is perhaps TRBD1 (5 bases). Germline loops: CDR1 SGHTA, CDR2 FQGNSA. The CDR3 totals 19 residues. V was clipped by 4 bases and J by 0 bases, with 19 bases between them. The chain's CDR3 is CASSSDPTVGYSGANVLTF. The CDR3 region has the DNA TGTGCCAGCAGCTCCGACCCGACAGTTGGATACTCTGGGGCCAACGTCCTGACTTTC.

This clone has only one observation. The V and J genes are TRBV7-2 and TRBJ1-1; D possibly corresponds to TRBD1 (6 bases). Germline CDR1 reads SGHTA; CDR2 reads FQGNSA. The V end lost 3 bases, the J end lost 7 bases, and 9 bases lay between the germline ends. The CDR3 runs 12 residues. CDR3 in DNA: TGTGCCAGCAGCTTCATCAGGGGTGAAGCTTTCTTT. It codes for CASSFIRGEAFF.

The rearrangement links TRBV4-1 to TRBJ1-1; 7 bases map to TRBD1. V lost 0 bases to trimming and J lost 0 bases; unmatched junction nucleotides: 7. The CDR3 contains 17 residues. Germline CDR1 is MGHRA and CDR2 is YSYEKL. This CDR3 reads CASSQEGTVYMNTEAFF. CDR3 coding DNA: TGCGCCAGCAGCCAAGAGGGGACAGTTTATATGAACACTGAAGCTTTCTTT.

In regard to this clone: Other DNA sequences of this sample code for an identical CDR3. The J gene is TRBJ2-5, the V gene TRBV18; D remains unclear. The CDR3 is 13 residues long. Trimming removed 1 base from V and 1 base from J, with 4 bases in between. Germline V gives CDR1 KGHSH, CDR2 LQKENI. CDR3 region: CASSPLLQETQYF. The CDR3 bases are TGTGCCAGCTCACCACTCCTCCAAGAGACCCAGTACTTC.

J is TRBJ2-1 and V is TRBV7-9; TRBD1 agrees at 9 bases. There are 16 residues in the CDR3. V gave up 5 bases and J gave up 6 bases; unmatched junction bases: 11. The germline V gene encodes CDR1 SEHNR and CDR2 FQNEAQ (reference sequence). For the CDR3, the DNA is TGTGCCAGCAGCCGAACCCCGGGACAGGGTTCCAATGAGCAGTTCTTC. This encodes CASSRTPGQGSNEQFF.

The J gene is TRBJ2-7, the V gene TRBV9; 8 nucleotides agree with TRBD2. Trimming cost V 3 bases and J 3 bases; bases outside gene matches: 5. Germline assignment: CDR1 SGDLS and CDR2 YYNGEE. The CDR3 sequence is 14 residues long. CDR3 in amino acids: CASSAGGGIYEQYF. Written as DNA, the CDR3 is TGTGCCAGCAGCGCCGGGGGGGGCATCTACGAGCAGTACTTC.

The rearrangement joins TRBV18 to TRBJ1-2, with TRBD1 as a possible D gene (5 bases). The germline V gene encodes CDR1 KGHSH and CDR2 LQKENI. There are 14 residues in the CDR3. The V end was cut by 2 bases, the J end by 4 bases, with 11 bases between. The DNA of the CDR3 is TGTGCCAGCTCACCAGCGGGGGAGGTCTATGGCTACACCTTC. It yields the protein CASSPAGEVYGYTF.

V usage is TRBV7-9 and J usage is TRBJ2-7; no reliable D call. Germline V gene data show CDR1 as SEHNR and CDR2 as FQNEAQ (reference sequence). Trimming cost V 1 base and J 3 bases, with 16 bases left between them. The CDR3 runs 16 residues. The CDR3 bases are TGTGCCAGCAGCTTAGTCACAGCCGGAATGGTCTACGAGCAGTACTTC. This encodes CASSLVTAGMVYEQYF. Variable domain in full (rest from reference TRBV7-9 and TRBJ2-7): DTGVSQNPRHKITKRGQNVTFRCDPISEHNRLYWYRQTLGQGPEFLTYFQNEAQLEKSRLLSDRFSAERPKGSFSTLEIQRTEQGDSAMYLCASSLVTAGMVYEQYFGPGTRLTVT.

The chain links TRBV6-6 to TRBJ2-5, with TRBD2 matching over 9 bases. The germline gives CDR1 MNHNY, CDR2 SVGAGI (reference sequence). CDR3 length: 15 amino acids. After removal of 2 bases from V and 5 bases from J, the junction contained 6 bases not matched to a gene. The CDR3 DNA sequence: TGTGCCAGCAGTTACGTGCGCGGGGGGGCTGAGACCCAGTACTTC. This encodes CASSYVRGGAETQYF.

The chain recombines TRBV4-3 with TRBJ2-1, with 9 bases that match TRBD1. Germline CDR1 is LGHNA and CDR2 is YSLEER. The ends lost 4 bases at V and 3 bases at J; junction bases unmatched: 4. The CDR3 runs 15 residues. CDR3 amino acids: CASSPGTGFYNEQFF. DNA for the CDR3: TGCGCCAGCAGCCCCGGGACAGGGTTCTACAATGAGCAGTTCTTC.

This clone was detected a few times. CDR3 loop: CASSFSGGARGTGELFF. For the CDR3, the DNA is TGTGCCAGCAGCTTTAGCGGGGGGGCACGGGGCACCGGGGAGCTGTTTTTT. This chain links TRBV7-2 with TRBJ2-2, with TRBD2 identical over 11 bases. This CDR3 comprises 17 residues. Trimming cost V 3 bases and J 4 bases; bases outside gene matches: 7. The germline gives CDR1 SGHTA, CDR2 FQGNSA.

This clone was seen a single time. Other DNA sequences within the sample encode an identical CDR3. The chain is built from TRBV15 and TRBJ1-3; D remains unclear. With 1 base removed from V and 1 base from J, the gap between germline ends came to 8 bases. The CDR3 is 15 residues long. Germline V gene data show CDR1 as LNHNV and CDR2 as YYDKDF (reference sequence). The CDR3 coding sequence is TGTGCCACCAGCAGAGGAGGTGGGTCTGGAAACACCATATATTTT. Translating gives CATSRGGGSGNTIYF.

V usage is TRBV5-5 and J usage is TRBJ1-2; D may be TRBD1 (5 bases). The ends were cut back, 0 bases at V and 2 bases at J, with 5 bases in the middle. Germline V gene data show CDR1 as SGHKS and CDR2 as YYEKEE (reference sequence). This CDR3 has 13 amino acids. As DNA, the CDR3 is TGTGCCAGCAGCTTGGGACAGAACTATGGCTACACCTTC. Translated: CASSLGQNYGYTF.